This T cell receptor beta chain was captured by sequencing in a study of T cell responses to AZD1222 COVID-19 vaccine. Generated by immunoSEQ multiplex PCR, the TCRdb table keeps only in-frame clones and is missing some. The sample has about 180,000 clones, less than 95% seen once. Regarding the study as a whole: Spike was spanned by vaccine-associated CD4 TCRs, with dominance at 160-218 and 743-854.

CDR1 is SGHTA, CDR2 FQGNSA, per germline. V gave up 5 bases and J gave up 3 bases; unmatched junction bases: 5. This CDR3 has 16 residues. As concerns this clone: Its specificity is unknown.

The J gene is TRBJ2-3, the V gene TRBV7-2; 13 nucleotides agree with TRBD2. The sequences come from peripheral blood, collected on day 0 of AZD1222 vaccination. The clonotype comes from an adult in good health. CDR3 in amino acids: CASSMTSGGYTDTQYF. The DNA for the CDR3 is TGTGCCAGCAGCATGACTAGCGGGGGGTATACAGATACGCAGTATTTT.